This TCR beta chain was found in a study of cytomegalovirus exposure and HLA in healthy donors. Findings and caveats of the study: The study labeled 150 to 200 TCR beta chains cytomegalovirus-associated. Among the CMV-associated chains, three were confirmed in vitro as specific for CMV antigens.

This clone was counted once. The antigen is undetermined. The data were produced by immunoSEQ multiplex PCR, yet TCRdb's version contains in-frame clones alone and is incomplete. The sample consists of roughly 70,000 clones, 94% of them appearing once. This CDR3 region has 15 residues. CDR1 and CDR2 (germline): SGDLS, YYNGEE. The V end lost 4 bases, the J end lost 5 bases, and 16 bases lay between the germline ends. This sequence originates from a man aged 18 to 30 in good health and CMV-seropositive. The sequencing sample was made of PBMCs. V and J are TRBV9 and TRBJ2-1; D perhaps matches TRBD2 (5 bases). Written as DNA, the CDR3 is TGTGCCAGCAGCTCCTCGGACTGGCTGAACAATGAGCAGTTCTTC. Translation: CASSSSDWLNNEQFF.